Below, 28 T cell receptor beta chains from the same sample are listed, as sequenced in a study of blood T cell repertoires in COVID-19. Profiling relied on immunoSEQ multiplex PCR, and the TCRdb table lists in-frame clones only, not all of them. The data show roughly 290,000 clones, with 70% to 90% seen just once and about 0.9% held by the top ten. Material for sequencing was peripheral blood. Receptors originate from a human donor with COVID-19, enrolled during active disease. The donor label of this sample is uncertain.

The rearrangement joins TRBV5-1 to TRBJ2-5; 8 bases align to TRBD1. This CDR3 is 16 amino acids long. The ends lost 4 bases at V and 4 bases at J; junction bases unmatched: 12. Germline CDR1 SGHRS, CDR2 YFSETQ. CDR3 sequence: CASSGDRTGFGETQYF. CDR3 DNA: TGCGCCAGCAGCGGGGACAGGACCGGGTTTGGAGAGACCCAGTACTTC.

J is TRBJ2-7 and V is TRBV13, with D unresolved. The CDR3 sequence is 15 residues long. V lost 0 bases, J lost 2 bases, and 11 bases lay in between. Germline-derived CDR1 and CDR2 are PRHDT and FYEKMQ (reference sequence). CDR3 sequence (DNA): TGTGCCAGCAGCTTAGGGCAGATCGTTCCCTACGAGCAGTACTTC. Protein product: CASSLGQIVPYEQYF. The whole variable domain, filled in from reference TRBV13 and TRBJ2-7, reads AAGVIQSPRHLIKEKRETATLKCYPIPRHDTVYWYQQGPGQDPQFLISFYEKMQSDKGSIPDRFSAQQFSDYHSELNMSSLELGDSALYFCASSLGQIVPYEQYFGPGTRLTVT.

V gene TRBV6-5 combines with J gene TRBJ2-5, with TRBD2 matching over 7 bases. With V trimmed by 6 bases and J by 3 bases, 10 bases remained unmatched. The CDR3 has 15 amino acids. Germline assignment: CDR1 MNHEY and CDR2 SVGAGI. CDR3 loop: CASSSAGETEETQYF. The CDR3 nucleotides read TGTGCCAGCAGCTCTGCGGGGGAGACGGAAGAGACCCAGTACTTC.

The CDR3 region is CSVVPGPTGELFF. The CDR3 DNA reads TGCAGCGTTGTCCCGGGTCCCACCGGGGAGCTGTTTTTT. The chain uses TRBV29-1 and TRBJ2-2; D uncertain. This CDR3 contains 13 residues. The V end was cut by 4 bases, the J end by 4 bases, with 10 bases between. Germline CDR1 SQVTM, CDR2 ANQGSEA.

The V gene is TRBV29-1, the J gene TRBJ2-7, with 11 bases identical to TRBD1. The V segment lost 7 bases and the J segment 2 bases; nucleotides outside the gene matches: 4. The CDR3 extends over 13 amino acids. In germline, CDR1 is SQVTM, CDR2 ANQGSEA. The CDR3 here is CSGGQGGPYEQYF. The DNA of the CDR3 is TGCAGCGGGGGACAGGGGGGACCCTACGAGCAGTACTTC.

This clone has a single count. The genes are TRBV12-3 or TRBV12-4 and TRBJ1-1; possibly TRBD1 for D (5 bases). CDR3 length equals 11 residues. V lost 3 bases, J lost 11 bases, and 10 bases lay in between. The CDR3 bases are TGTGCCAGCAGTTTGGGCGGGGCCGCTTTCTTT. Protein sequence: CASSLGGAAFF.

This clone was seen just once. The chain uses TRBV6-5 and TRBJ1-2; D is ambiguous. The CDR3 covers 15 residues. Deletions cut 7 bases from V and 7 bases from J, with 22 bases between. Per the germline V gene, CDR1 is MNHEY and CDR2 is SVGAGI. The CDR3, as DNA: TGTGCCAGCACCAGGAAAGTCCACGTTGGCTTTGGCTACACCTTC. Translated, it gives CASTRKVHVGFGYTF.

The table lists this clone with a few counts. The chain uses TRBV15 and TRBJ1-4; D is unclear. CDR1 and CDR2 from the germline V gene are LNHNV and YYDKDF (reference sequence). The CDR3 is 16 amino acids. V was cut by 0 bases and J by 0 bases, with 8 bases left in between. Written as DNA, the CDR3 is TGTGCCACCAGCAGAGATAGCGCCTCAACTAATGAAAAACTGTTTTTT. As protein: CATSRDSASTNEKLFF.

CDR3 nucleotide sequence: TGCGCCAGCATACGTAGCCCCCGCAACACCGGGGAGCTGTTTTTT. This sequence encodes CASIRSPRNTGELFF. The V call is TRBV5-1, the J call TRBJ2-2; D not certain. Trimming left V 6 bases short and J 2 bases short, with 14 bases between. This CDR3 is built from 15 residues. Germline CDR1 SGHRS, CDR2 YFSETQ.

This clone occurred once. The chain is built from TRBV19 and TRBJ1-2, with 7 bases matching TRBD1. V was pared by 4 bases and J by 6 bases, with 5 bases of the junction left unmatched. Germline lookup yields CDR1 LNHDA and CDR2 SQIVND (reference sequence). The CDR3 runs to 13 residues. CDR3 amino acids: CASSTQGYDGYTF. The CDR3 nucleotides are TGTGCCAGTAGTACACAGGGGTACGATGGCTACACCTTC.

V gene TRBV7-9 combines with J gene TRBJ2-1; D gene ambiguous. V dropped 4 bases and J dropped 9 bases, with 16 bases sitting between them. The CDR3 covers 14 residues. Germline CDR1 is SEHNR and CDR2 is FQNEAQ (reference sequence). The CDR3 region has the DNA TGTGCCAGCAGCTCAATTAGAGGCGGCCGTGAGCAGTTCTTC. It yields the protein CASSSIRGGREQFF.

The count of this clone is one. V usage is TRBV14 and J usage is TRBJ1-5, with D possibly TRBD1 on 6 matching bases. The CDR3 spans 14 residues. Per the germline V gene, CDR1 is SGHDN and CDR2 is FVKESK. V lost 1 base to trimming and J lost 3 bases, with 7 bases between them. The CDR3 DNA reads TGTGCCAGCAGCCAAGGGACAGCCAATCAGCCCCAGCATTTT. Protein: CASSQGTANQPQHF.

A single count supports this clone. The J gene is TRBJ2-5, the V gene TRBV11-3; 10 positions match TRBD2. Unmatched junction bases numbered 4, after V lost 2 bases and J lost 4 bases. The CDR3 loop spans 15 amino acids. Germline V gene data show CDR1 as SGHNT and CDR2 as YENEEA. CDR3 region: CASSLKLAGIETQYF. The CDR3 bases are TGTGCCAGCAGCTTAAAACTAGCGGGGATAGAGACCCAGTACTTC.

This clone was counted ten times or more. Here the CDR3 reads CASSLDTAGGPGTGELFF. CDR3 nucleotides: TGCGCCAGCAGCTTGGATACAGCGGGAGGGCCGGGCACCGGGGAGCTGTTTTTT. V gene TRBV5-1 combines with J gene TRBJ2-2, with TRBD2 matching over 10 bases. The CDR3 covers 18 residues. Germline lookup yields CDR1 SGHRS and CDR2 YFSETQ. Unmatched junction bases numbered 9, after V lost 0 bases and J lost 4 bases.

The chain has TRBV2 and TRBJ2-7; 7 bases match TRBD1. The CDR3 covers 13 residues. Germline V gives CDR1 SNHLY, CDR2 FYNNEI. J gave up 4 bases and V 8 bases, and 8 bases lay outside the gene matches. The CDR3 sequence: CASEGQIGYEQYF. The CDR3 nucleotides are TGTGCCAGCGAGGGACAGATAGGGTACGAGCAGTACTTC.

The V call is TRBV15, the J call TRBJ1-3; D is unclear. This CDR3 spans 14 amino acids. Trimming took off 0 bases at V and 2 bases at J, with 5 bases between the two ends. In germline, CDR1 is LNHNV, CDR2 YYDKDF (reference sequence). CDR3 amino acids: CATSRDEAGNTIYF. For the CDR3, the DNA is TGTGCCACCAGCAGAGATGAGGCTGGAAACACCATATATTTT. Supplemented by reference TRBV15 and TRBJ1-3, the full variable domain reads DAMVIQNPRYQVTQFGKPVTLSCSQTLNHNVMYWYQQKSSQAPKLLFHYYDKDFNNEADTPDNFQSRRPNTSFCFLDIRSPGLGDTAMYLCATSRDEAGNTIYFGEGSWLTVV.

This rearrangement joins TRBV6-1 to TRBJ2-1; 7 bases map to TRBD2. The germline V gene encodes CDR1 MNHNS and CDR2 SASEGT. The length of the CDR3 is 14 residues. The V gene end was trimmed by 2 bases and the J gene end by 8 bases; junction bases not matched to a gene: 6. CDR3: CASSESGLDYEQFF. DNA for the CDR3: TGTGCCAGCAGTGAATCAGGACTAGACTATGAGCAGTTCTTC.

This chain joins TRBV6-6 and TRBJ2-3, with 14 nucleotides matching TRBD2. V trimming: 2 bases; J trimming: 5 bases; junction bases outside the gene matches: 3. Germline CDR1 MNHNY, CDR2 SVGAGI (reference sequence). This CDR3 comprises 16 residues. This chain's CDR3 is CASSYGLAGGKDTQYF. The DNA of the CDR3 is TGTGCCAGCAGTTACGGACTAGCGGGAGGTAAAGATACGCAGTATTTT.

The chain uses TRBV28 and TRBJ2-3; tentative D call: TRBD1 (6 bases). Germline V lookup: CDR1 MDHEN, CDR2 SYDVKM. Trimming removed 4 bases at V and 0 bases at J, with 11 bases between. This CDR3 region has 15 residues. The CDR3 DNA reads TGTGCCAGCAGTTCGGACAGTCCTAGCACAGATACGCAGTATTTT. It encodes CASSSDSPSTDTQYF.

The chain is built from TRBV7-9 and TRBJ2-7, with a weak D call TRBD1 (6 bases). The CDR3 runs to 14 residues. Trimming shortened V by 5 bases and J by 5 bases, and 16 bases separated the two germline ends. Germline V gene data show CDR1 as SEHNR and CDR2 as FQNEAQ (reference sequence). CDR3 sequence (DNA): TGTGCCAGCAGCGCCCTCTCTCACAGGGACGAGCAGTACTTC. Translating it yields CASSALSHRDEQYF.

This sequence joins TRBV29-1 and TRBJ2-7; unclear D gene. V was shortened by 2 bases and J by 0 bases, with 17 bases between the two germline ends. CDR1 and CDR2 (germline): SQVTM, ANQGSEA. CDR3 length: 16 amino acids. The CDR3 coding sequence is TGCAGCGTTGAATTTACCGCAGAGCGAAGCTCCTACGAGCAGTACTTC. This encodes CSVEFTAERSSYEQYF.

In its sample, this clone was seen once. The gene calls are TRBV6-5 and TRBJ2-7; TRBD2 is a possible D gene (5 bases). V was clipped by 0 bases and J by 3 bases, with 12 bases between them. This CDR3 is built from 15 residues. Germline CDR1 MNHEY, CDR2 SVGAGI. The CDR3 loop is CASSYSRAGGYEQYF. CDR3 DNA sequence: TGTGCCAGCAGTTACTCGAGGGCAGGCGGCTACGAGCAGTACTTC.

This clone has more than one count but fewer than ten. V usage is TRBV5-5 and J usage is TRBJ1-3; D remains unclear. This CDR3 spans 12 amino acids. The germline V gene has CDR1 SGHKS and CDR2 YYEKEE (reference sequence). Trimming took 1 base from V and 4 from J, leaving 3 bases between them. CDR3 in amino acids: CASSLPGNTIYF. The CDR3 DNA follows: TGTGCCAGCAGCTTGCCAGGAAACACCATATATTTT.

The count of this clone is one. This chain connects TRBV19 to TRBJ2-1; 7 bases fit TRBD2. CDR3 length: 13 residues. V lost 11 bases to trimming and J lost 3 bases; unmatched junction nucleotides: 7. The germline V gene encodes CDR1 LNHDA and CDR2 SQIVND (reference sequence). Written as DNA, the CDR3 is TGTGCCTCGCGGGAGACCCTCTACAATGAGCAGTTCTTC. Translating gives CASRETLYNEQFF.

The rearrangement links TRBV30 to TRBJ2-4; 8 positions match TRBD2. The CDR3 has 13 amino acids. Germline V gene data show CDR1 as GTSNPN and CDR2 as SVGIG (reference sequence). Trimming cost V 0 bases and J 6 bases; bases outside gene matches: 1. The DNA of the CDR3 is TGTGCCTGGAGTGTAACTAGCGGAAACATTCAGTACTTC. Protein product: CAWSVTSGNIQYF.

The V call is TRBV10-1, the J call TRBJ2-1; 9 nucleotides agree with TRBD1. V dropped 5 bases and J dropped 4; count of bases not matched to a gene: 6. Germline V gene sequence: CDR1 WNHNN, CDR2 SYGVQD (reference sequence). This CDR3 is built from 15 residues. The CDR3 sequence: CASSPGDRVYNEQFF. The CDR3 DNA reads TGCGCCAGCAGTCCAGGGGACAGGGTTTACAATGAGCAGTTCTTC.

This chain joins TRBV5-5 and TRBJ2-7, with 10 bases aligning to TRBD1. V shed 6 bases and J 3 bases; nucleotides not matched to a gene: 3. CDR1 and CDR2 from the germline V gene are SGHKS and YYEKEE (reference sequence). This CDR3 has 13 residues. The CDR3 protein is CASTGTGVYEQYF. The CDR3 nucleotides read TGTGCCAGCACCGGGACAGGGGTCTACGAGCAGTACTTC.

The chain employs TRBV7-9 and TRBJ1-1; TRBD1 agrees at 8 bases. Germline trimming cut 5 bases from V and 5 bases from J; bases unmatched to any gene: 7. CDR3 length: 14 residues. CDR1 and CDR2 (germline): SEHNR, FQNEAQ (reference sequence). CDR3 amino acids: CASSESGGWTEAFF. CDR3 nucleotides: TGTGCCAGCAGCGAATCAGGGGGCTGGACTGAAGCTTTCTTT.